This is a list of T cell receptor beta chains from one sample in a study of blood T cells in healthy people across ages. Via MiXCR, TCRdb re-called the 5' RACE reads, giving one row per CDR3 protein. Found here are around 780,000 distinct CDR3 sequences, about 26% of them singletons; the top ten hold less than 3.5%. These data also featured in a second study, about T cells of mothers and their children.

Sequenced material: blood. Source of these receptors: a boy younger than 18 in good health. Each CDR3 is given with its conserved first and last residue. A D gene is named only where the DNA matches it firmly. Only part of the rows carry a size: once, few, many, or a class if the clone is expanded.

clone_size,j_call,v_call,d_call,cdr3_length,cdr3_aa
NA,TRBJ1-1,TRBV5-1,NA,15,CASSLRSNMNTEAFF
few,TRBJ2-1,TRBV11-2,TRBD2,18,CASSSLPGLAVTYNEQFF
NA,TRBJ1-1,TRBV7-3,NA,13,CASSSSGQSKAFF
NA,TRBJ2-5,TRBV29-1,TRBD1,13,CSVPQGVAETQYF
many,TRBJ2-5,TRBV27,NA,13,CASTDSYQETQYF
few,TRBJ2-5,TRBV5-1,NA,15,CASSLAGQSAETQYF
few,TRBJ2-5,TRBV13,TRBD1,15,CASSSRDRDFETQYF
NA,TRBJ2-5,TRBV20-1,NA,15,CSASGPTGTQETQYF
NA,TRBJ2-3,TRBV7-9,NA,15,CASSAWGASPDTQYF
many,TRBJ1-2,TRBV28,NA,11,CASSLGGGYTF
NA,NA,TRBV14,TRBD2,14,CASSLAGGRAEQFF
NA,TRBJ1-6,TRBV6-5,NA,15,CASSYSSSHNSPLHF
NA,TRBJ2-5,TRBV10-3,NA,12,CAIGRLEETQYF
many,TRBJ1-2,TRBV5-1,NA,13,CASSLGQGAGYTF
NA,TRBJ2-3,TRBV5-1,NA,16,CASSLEGAVSTDTQYF
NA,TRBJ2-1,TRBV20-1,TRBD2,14,CSARLSGAYNEQFF
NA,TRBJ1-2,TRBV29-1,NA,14,CSVVTQEGDYGYTF
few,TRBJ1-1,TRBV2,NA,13,CASSGSRRDEAFF
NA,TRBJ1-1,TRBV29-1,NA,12,CSAQGLNTEAFF
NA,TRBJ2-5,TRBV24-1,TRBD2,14,CATSGASGQETQYF
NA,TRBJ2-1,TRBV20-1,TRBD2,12,CSAGGEGNEQFF
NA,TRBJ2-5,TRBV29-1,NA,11,CSVSSPETQYF
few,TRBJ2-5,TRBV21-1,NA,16,CASSRLAGAFQETQYF
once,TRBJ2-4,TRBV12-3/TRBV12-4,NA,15,CASSAPGTAKNIQYF
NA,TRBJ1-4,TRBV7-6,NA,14,CASSSTTVNEKLFF
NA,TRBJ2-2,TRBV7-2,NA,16,CASSFTTGSNTGELFF